This TCR beta chain was profiled in a study of somatic mutations in cytotoxic T cells in rheumatoid arthritis (dated by TCRdb to 2015 to 2018). General notes on the study: Before any treatment started and right after they were diagnosed, patients gave peripheral blood samples (about 30 ml EDTA). Sorted V beta1+ cells also underwent TCRB sequencing, and some V beta antibody-stained T-cell populations were flow-sorted at nearly 100% purity on a FACSAria II or Sony SH800. Whether expanded CD8+ T-cell clones in untreated, newly diagnosed rheumatoid arthritis carry somatic mutations was the study question, and clonality was characterized with TCRB deep sequencing. Patient and control groups had essentially identical median ages. A total of some 68 rheumatoid arthritis patients and 20 or so healthy controls underwent TCRB deep sequencing. The paper as a whole reports these results and caveats: Several identical CD8+ TCRB sequences were found in both blood and synovial fluid, and in 8 of 65 patients the largest CD8+ clone exceeded 20% of CD8+ cells. CD8+ clonality increased with age in patients (Spearman r ≈ 0.5) but not in healthy controls. CD8+ T-cell clonality in rheumatoid arthritis patients was not significantly different from that in age-matched healthy controls. The antigen targets of the expanded CD8+ clones were unknown, and absence from virus-specific databases did not rule out viral specificity. The finding that TRBV07 was slightly underrepresented in patients was left unadjusted for multiple comparisons.

Sequencing of TCRB CDR3 was done on genomic DNA with the immunoSEQ assay. Processing in the source paper ran as follows. When patient CD8+ clones exceeding 1% were checked against published virus-specific TCRB sequences, only a few matched. Analyses were restricted to productive TCRB rearrangements. Clonality was calculated as a Shannon entropy-based productive clonality index, and a clone was defined by a unique TCRB CDR3 sequence. The template counts of each clone relative to the total templates per sample were used to calculate repertoire overlap between two samples. V-gene usage measured by flow cytometry correlated with TCRB sequencing V-gene usage, with a Spearman r of less than 0.65. Held by TCRdb, this immuneACCESS table contains in-frame sequences only and omits some clones. Under half of the omission traces to an unresolved V gene where checked; the cause of the rest is unknown. The D gene and trimming were derived from the DNA, and the V and J assignments and clone size from that table. The sample profile shows 5,500 to 6,500 clones; about 82% of them were found once. The leading ten clones occupy roughly half of the sample.

Positive magnetic bead selection on an AutoMACS was used to isolate CD4+ and CD8+ cells, with flow cytometry used to check purity. Clonal expansions were first screened by flow cytometry with a TCR V beta antibody panel, then characterized by TCRB deep sequencing of sorted CD8+ fractions. Peripheral blood mononuclear cells were obtained using density gradient separation with Ficoll-Paque PLUS. Nucleospin Tissue or Tissue XS kits were used to extract DNA from CD4-enriched, CD8-enriched or PBMC samples, and a Qubit 2.0 fluorometer was used for quantification. Relative to germline, V is missing 9 bases and J is missing 6 bases, with 8 bases of the junction outside any gene match. Sequences LNHDA (CDR1) and SQIVND (CDR2) are obtained from the germline V gene (reference sequence). The CDR3 numbers 13 residues from cysteine through phenylalanine. Only the CDR3 part of the read is kept: 39 bases, read in frame from the first base.

On this clone itself: The target of this receptor is not known. No base quality values were provided; no much bigger clone lies one nucleotide off.

The sequenced sample consisted of CD8+ T cells sorted from blood. The receptor chain draws on TRBV19 and TRBJ2-1, with TRBD1 matching 7 junction bases. The source of this sequence is a woman in her fifties or sixties with rheumatoid arthritis. The CDR3 region: CASGRQGGNEQFF. The sequence in DNA is TGTGCCAGCGGCCGACAGGGCGGCAATGAGCAGTTCTTC.